Listed here are 14 T cell receptor beta chains from one sample, sequenced in a study of cytomegalovirus exposure and HLA in healthy donors. This PCR relied on a set of 60 Vbeta primers and 13 Jbeta primers. TCRdb's table, derived via immunoSEQ multiplex PCR, lists solely in-frame clones and lacks some. Of 200,000 to 250,000 clones in the sample, around four fifths are singletons; the top ten hold more than 0.5%. Material for sequencing was PBMCs. These receptors were collected from a woman aged 40-49 years in good health and CMV-seronegative.

This sequence joins TRBV5-1 and TRBJ1-1; D is possibly TRBD1 (6 bases). There are 13 residues in the CDR3. Trimming took 7 bases from V and 5 from J, leaving 15 bases between them. The germline V gene has CDR1 SGHRS and CDR2 YFSETQ. The CDR3 nucleotides read TGCGCCAGCGCGGTACAGGGAAGTACTGAAGCTTTCTTT. As protein: CASAVQGSTEAFF.

The CDR3 loop reads CASSPKTDYEQYF. The CDR3 DNA reads as TGTGCCAGCAGTCCTAAGACAGACTACGAGCAGTACTTC. This chain connects TRBV11-2 to TRBJ2-7, with TRBD1 as a possible D gene (5 bases). The CDR3 spans 13 residues. Germline CDR1 reads SGHAT; CDR2 reads FQNNGV. V lost 6 bases, J lost 3 bases, and 12 bases lay in between. Full variable domain (outside the CDR3, taken from reference TRBV11-2 and TRBJ2-7): EAGVAQSPRYKIIEKRQSVAFWCNPISGHATLYWYQQILGQGPKLLIQFQNNGVVDDSQLPKDRFSAERLKGVDSTLKIQPAKLEDSAVYLCASSPKTDYEQYFGPGTRLTVT.

The gene calls are TRBV27 and TRBJ1-5, with unresolved D. With 6 bases removed from V and 9 bases from J, the gap between germline ends came to 12 bases. CDR3 length: 12 amino acids. In germline, CDR1 is MNHEY, CDR2 SMNVEV (reference sequence). This CDR3 reads CASRSVGGPQHF. CDR3 DNA: TGTGCCAGCAGGTCGGTCGGCGGGCCCCAGCATTTT.

CDR3 amino acids: CASSFWDSQMNTEAFF. In nucleotides, the CDR3 is TGTGCCAGCAGCTTCTGGGACAGCCAGATGAACACTGAAGCTTTCTTT. The chain combines TRBV5-4 with TRBJ1-1, with 7 bases aligning to TRBD1. The ends lost 2 bases at V and 0 bases at J; junction bases unmatched: 7. In germline, CDR1 is SGHNT, CDR2 YYREEE (reference sequence). This CDR3 contains 16 residues.

The CDR3 DNA is TGTGCCAGCAGCCTCTTTGAGGGCGGAAACACCATATATTTT. It encodes CASSLFEGGNTIYF. V usage is TRBV7-2 and J usage is TRBJ1-3, with D hard to call. Per the germline V gene, CDR1 is SGHTA and CDR2 is FQGNSA. Trimming cost V 5 bases and J 4 bases, with 12 bases left between them. The CDR3 is 14 amino acids.

This chain links TRBV19 with TRBJ1-2, with a possible D match to TRBD1 (5 bases). Germline V gene sequence: CDR1 LNHDA, CDR2 SQIVND (reference sequence). The CDR3 totals 17 residues. The germline V and J ends were trimmed by 2 bases and 3 bases, with 19 bases remaining between them. CDR3 DNA sequence: TGTGCCAGTAGTATAAGTGGGAGGGGCCTTTTGGACTATGGCTACACCTTC. This translates into CASSISGRGLLDYGYTF.

The chain uses TRBV10-1 and TRBJ2-3; 7 bases map to TRBD2. CDR3 length equals 16 residues. Trimming took 5 bases from V and 4 from J; bases not matched to a gene: 12. The germline gives CDR1 WNHNN, CDR2 SYGVQD (reference sequence). The CDR3 loop is CASSSSLAVKADTQYF. As DNA, the CDR3 is TGCGCCAGCAGTTCGTCCCTAGCGGTAAAGGCAGATACGCAGTATTTT.

This chain links TRBV19 with TRBJ1-6, with a weak D call TRBD1 (5 bases). Germline assignment: CDR1 LNHDA and CDR2 SQIVND (reference sequence). The ends were cut back, 5 bases at V and 10 bases at J, with 18 bases in the middle. This CDR3 has 15 amino acids. CDR3 nucleotides: TGTGCCAGTAGTGGGCAGGGAAACCAAGGGTCACCCCTCCACTTT. Translated, it gives CASSGQGNQGSPLHF.

This chain connects TRBV4-2 to TRBJ2-4; 7 bases map to TRBD1. This CDR3 has 17 amino acids. Per germline, CDR1 LGHNA and CDR2 YNFKEQ. V shed 3 bases, J shed 0 bases, and the junction held 8 bases outside the gene matches. CDR3 bases: TGTGCCAGCAGCCAGACGGACAGGAACCTAGCCAAAAACATTCAGTACTTC. Translated: CASSQTDRNLAKNIQYF.

The chain employs TRBV7-8 and TRBJ2-2; 7 bases map to TRBD1. Germline V gene data show CDR1 as SGHVS and CDR2 as FQNEAQ. V lost 2 bases to trimming and J lost 6 bases; unmatched junction nucleotides: 12. This CDR3 has 17 amino acids. The CDR3 nucleotides read TGTGCCAGCAGCTTAAGATTGTCAGGGGGTTATGCCGGGGAGCTGTTTTTT. Amino acids: CASSLRLSGGYAGELFF.

The chain recombines TRBV11-2 with TRBJ1-4; TRBD1 matches at 7 bases. Germline CDR1 is SGHAT and CDR2 is FQNNGV. With 6 bases clipped from V and 4 bases from J, the junction kept 14 bases outside the gene matches. The CDR3 spans 17 residues. CDR3 in amino acids: CASSSYRGVVGNEKLFF. The CDR3 region has the DNA TGTGCCAGCAGTTCTTACAGGGGAGTCGTCGGTAATGAAAAACTGTTTTTT. The full variable domain, in which reference TRBV11-2 and TRBJ1-4 provide the parts outside the CDR3, is EAGVAQSPRYKIIEKRQSVAFWCNPISGHATLYWYQQILGQGPKLLIQFQNNGVVDDSQLPKDRFSAERLKGVDSTLKIQPAKLEDSAVYLCASSSYRGVVGNEKLFFGSGTQLSVL.

The chain employs TRBV10-2 and TRBJ2-7; D is unclear. Germline V gene lookup returns CDR1 WSHSY and CDR2 SAAADI. The V gene lost 6 bases and the J gene lost 4 bases, with 13 bases spanning the gap. The CDR3 loop spans 13 amino acids. CDR3 sequence (DNA): TGCGCCAGCAGCTTCACCGACATGTACGAGCAGTACTTC. This encodes CASSFTDMYEQYF.

V usage is TRBV25-1 and J usage is TRBJ1-3; D not certain. Germline V gives CDR1 MGHDK, CDR2 SYGVNS. The CDR3 consists of 17 residues. V gave up 3 bases and J gave up 0 bases, with 15 bases separating them. Written as DNA, the CDR3 is TGTGCCAGCAGTGACGCTCGGGTCTCGCTCTCTGGAAACACCATATATTTT. Translated, it gives CASSDARVSLSGNTIYF.

The chain joins TRBV19 to TRBJ2-4; D gene ambiguous. The CDR3 has 12 amino acids. The V end lost 7 bases, the J end lost 6 bases, and 10 bases lay between the germline ends. Germline CDR1 reads LNHDA; CDR2 reads SQIVND (reference sequence). As DNA, the CDR3 is TGTGCCAGTACCCCTGGCGGAAACATTCAGTACTTC. It codes for CASTPGGNIQYF. Based on the CDR3 plus reference TRBV19 and TRBJ2-4, the full variable domain is DGGITQSPKYLFRKEGQNVTLSCEQNLNHDAMYWYRQDPGQGLRLIYYSQIVNDFQKGDIAEGYSVSREKKESFPLTVTSAQKNPTAFYLCASTPGGNIQYFGAGTRLSVL.